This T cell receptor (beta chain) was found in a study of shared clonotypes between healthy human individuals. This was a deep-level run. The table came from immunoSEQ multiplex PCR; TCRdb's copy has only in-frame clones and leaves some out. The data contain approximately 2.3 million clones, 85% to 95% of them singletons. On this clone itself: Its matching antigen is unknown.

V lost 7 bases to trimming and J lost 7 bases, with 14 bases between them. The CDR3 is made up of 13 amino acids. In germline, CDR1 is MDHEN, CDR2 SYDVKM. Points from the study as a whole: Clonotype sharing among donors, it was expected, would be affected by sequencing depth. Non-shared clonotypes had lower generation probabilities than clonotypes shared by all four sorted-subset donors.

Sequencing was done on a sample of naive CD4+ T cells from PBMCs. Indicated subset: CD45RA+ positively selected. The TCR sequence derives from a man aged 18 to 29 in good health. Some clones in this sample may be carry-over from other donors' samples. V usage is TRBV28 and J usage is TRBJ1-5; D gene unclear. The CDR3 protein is CASIKEGGQPQHF. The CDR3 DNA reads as TGTGCCAGCATTAAGGAGGGCGGGCAGCCCCAGCATTTT. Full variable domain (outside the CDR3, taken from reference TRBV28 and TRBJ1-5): DVKVTQSSRYLVKRTGEKVFLECVQDMDHENMFWYRQDPGLGLRLIYFSYDVKMKEKGDIPEGYSVSREKKERFSLILESASTNQTSMYLCASIKEGGQPQHFGDGTRLSIL.